At least ten counts were recorded for the clone carrying this TCR beta chain. Trimming stripped 5 bases from V and 3 bases from J, with 17 bases between. The CDR3 has 16 amino acids. CDR1 and CDR2 (germline): SGHVS, FQNEAQ. Time point noted: newly diagnosed GD, antithyroid drugs for less than 3 months. With RNA extracted from PBMCs as input, the TCR library was made. The data belong to a study of regulatory T cells in long-lasting Graves disease. The authors built TCR beta libraries using iRepertoire HTBI primers and Arm-PCR of CDR3 regions. TCRdb itself ran the multiplex PCR reads through MiXCR, one entry per CDR3 protein. In the table there are more than 400,000 distinct CDR3 sequences, around 16% of which are singletons. The data were also submitted as part of a second study, on T cells in Graves' hyperthyroidism and ophthalmopathy. This second study says: With a duration under 2 months, the hyperthyroidism was newly diagnosed in patients aged 18 to 65.

The sequence was obtained from a man aged 40-49 years with Graves disease. The chain recombines TRBV7-8 with TRBJ2-1; TRBD2 might be the D (7 bases). The input for sequencing was peripheral blood mononuclear cells (PBMCs), taken at new diagnosis, from a patient treated with antithyroid drugs. The CDR3: CASSLQRDIRYNEQFF. The CDR3 nucleotides are TGTGCCAGCAGCCTACAGCGGGACATCCGCTACAATGAGCAGTTCTTC.